This TCR beta chain emerged from a study of blood T cell repertoires in COVID-19. Study as a whole: Samples representing acute and convalescent COVID-19 were sourced from the United States, Italy and Spain. Sources were T cells, B-cell-depleted T cells, or PBMCs; the material itself was cDNA or gDNA.

V lost 1 base, J lost 2 bases, and 24 bases lay in between. Germline CDR1 reads GTSNPN; CDR2 reads SVGIG (reference sequence). CDR3 length: 18 residues. Per the study methods: Amplifying reference gene primers gave estimates of nucleated cell counts. Profiled with immunoSEQ multiplex PCR; TCRdb holds only in-frame clones, not every one. Clonal size and the V and J genes are those of that table, whereas D and trimming came from the DNA. The table has about 60,000 clones, around 80% seen once. The receptor's source is a human donor in a cohort sampled during active COVID-19. The sequencing input was peripheral blood. The V call is TRBV30, the J call TRBJ2-7, with a weak D call TRBD1 (7 bases). CDR3 in amino acids: CAWSASETATGWAYEQYF. The CDR3 coding sequence is TGTGCCTGGAGTGCTAGCGAAACCGCGACAGGGTGGGCCTACGAGCAGTACTTC.